The T cell receptor beta chain described here comes from a study of PD-L1 blockade in urothelial cancer. Overall study context: Blood analysis occurred 3 weeks (second dose) and 6 weeks after treatment start. Blood samples had a median of 141,255 T cells. General observations from the study: Tumor-associated clones in the blood of durable-benefit patients grew more at 3 weeks.

The time point is: pretreatment peripheral blood. Patients in the study were battling locally advanced or metastatic urothelial carcinoma. Per the germline V gene, CDR1 is LNHDA and CDR2 is SQIVND (reference sequence). The CDR3 consists of 13 residues. V gave up 3 bases and J gave up 5 bases, with 10 bases separating them. Profiled with immunoSEQ multiplex PCR; TCRdb holds only in-frame clones, not every one. The table shows over 100,000 clones, with approximately 88% occurring only once. This clone was observed a handful of times. The antigen is unknown. This chain connects TRBV19 to TRBJ1-1, with a possible D match to TRBD1 (6 bases). Sequenced material: PBMCs, taken around atezolizumab (anti-PD-L1) treatment. This receptor was identified in a man aged 50 to 60 with urothelial cancer. CDR3 region: CASSIYRVTEAFF. Written as DNA, the CDR3 is TGTGCCAGTAGTATTTACAGGGTGACTGAAGCTTTCTTT.